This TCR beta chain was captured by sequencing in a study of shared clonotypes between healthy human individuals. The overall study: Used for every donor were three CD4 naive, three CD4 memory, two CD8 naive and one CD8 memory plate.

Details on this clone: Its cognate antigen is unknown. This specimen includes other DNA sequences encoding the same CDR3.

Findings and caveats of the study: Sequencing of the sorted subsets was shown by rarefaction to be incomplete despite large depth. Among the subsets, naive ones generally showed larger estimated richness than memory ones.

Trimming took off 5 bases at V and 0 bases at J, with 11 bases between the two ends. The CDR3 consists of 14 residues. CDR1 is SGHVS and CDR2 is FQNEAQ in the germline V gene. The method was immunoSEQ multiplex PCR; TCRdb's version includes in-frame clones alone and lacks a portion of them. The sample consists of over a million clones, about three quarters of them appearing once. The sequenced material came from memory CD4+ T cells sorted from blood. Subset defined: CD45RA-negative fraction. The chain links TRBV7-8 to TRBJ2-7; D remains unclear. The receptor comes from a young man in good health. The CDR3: CASSPPGYSYEQYF. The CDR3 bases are TGTGCCAGCAGCCCCCCGGGTTACTCCTACGAGCAGTACTTC. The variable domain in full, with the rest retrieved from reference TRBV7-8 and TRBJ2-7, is GAGVSQSPRYKVAKRGQDVALRCDPISGHVSLFWYQQALGQGPEFLTYFQNEAQLDKSGLPSDRFFAERPEGSVSTLKIQRTQQEDSAVYLCASSPPGYSYEQYFGPGTRLTVT.